The 8 T cell receptor beta chains listed next were all sequenced from one sample in a study of cytomegalovirus exposure and HLA in healthy donors. PCR amplification relied on 60 Vbeta primers (plus 13 Jbeta primers). TCRdb's table, derived via immunoSEQ multiplex PCR, lists solely in-frame clones and lacks some. The data show some 76,000 clones, with around four fifths seen just once and 8% to 9.5% held by the top ten. Sequenced: PBMCs. The receptors here all came from a woman between 40 and 55 years old in good health and CMV-seropositive.

Notes on this clone: The junction shows a germline mismatch at one end, possibly a read error. The chain joins TRBV9 to TRBJ1-1; tentatively, D is TRBD1 (5 bases). This CDR3 comprises 12 residues. Germline loops: CDR1 SGDLS, CDR2 YYNGEE. The CDR3 DNA sequence: TGTGCCAGCAGCGTGGGCCAGGGAGGTAGAGAATTT. Translating it yields CASSVGQGGREF. Filled out from reference TRBV9 and TRBJ1-1, the complete variable domain reads DSGVTQTPKHLITATGQRVTLRCSPRSGDLSVYWYQQSLDQGLQFLIQYYNGEERAKGNILERFSAQQFPDLHSELNLSSLELGDSALYFCASSVGQGGREFGQGTRLTVV.

This sequence joins TRBV28 and TRBJ2-5, with 7 bases that match TRBD1. The end of the DNA aligns better with TRBJ2-7, so the J call may be wrong. CDR1 is MDHEN, CDR2 SYDVKM, per germline. The CDR3 spans 14 residues. CDR3 protein: CASRQRQGRNEQYF. The DNA of the CDR3 is TGTGCCAGCAGGCAACGACAGGGTAGGAACGAGCAGTACTTC.

This clone was counted between two and nine times. The chain carries TRBV4-3 and TRBJ2-7; TRBD2 might be the D (6 bases). This CDR3 has 15 amino acids. V lost 0 bases and J 3 bases, leaving 12 bases between the germline ends. Germline V gene data show CDR1 as LGHNA and CDR2 as YSLEER. In DNA, the CDR3 is TGCGCCAGCAGCCAAGATAAGGAGGGTCTCTACGAGCAGTACTTC. The encoded protein is CASSQDKEGLYEQYF.

The chain recombines TRBV4-3 with TRBJ2-3; 11 bases are a match to TRBD2. Per germline, CDR1 LGHNA and CDR2 YSLEER. CDR3 length: 18 amino acids. Unmatched junction bases numbered 10, after V lost 2 bases and J lost 3 bases. CDR3 residues: CASSQTPASGGRTDTQYF. CDR3 DNA sequence: TGCGCCAGCAGCCAAACACCGGCTAGCGGGGGGAGGACAGATACGCAGTATTTT.

This clone was observed a handful of times. The chain is built from TRBV18 and TRBJ1-5, with 8 bases that match TRBD1. Trimming took 6 bases from V and 7 from J; bases not matched to a gene: 5. The CDR3 length is 13 residues. The germline gives CDR1 KGHSH, CDR2 LQKENI. The CDR3 sequence is CASSATGEQPQHF. CDR3 coding DNA: TGTGCCAGCTCGGCGACAGGGGAACAGCCCCAGCATTTT.

The table lists this clone with a few counts. The genes are TRBV5-6 and TRBJ1-3; D unclear. CDR1 is SGHDT and CDR2 is YYEEEE in the germline V gene. There are 15 residues in the CDR3. V was shortened by 0 bases and J by 5 bases, with 12 bases between the two germline ends. CDR3 in DNA: TGTGCCAGCAGCTTGGGGGCTGATTGGAGAAACACCATATATTTT. This translates into CASSLGADWRNTIYF. Full variable domain (missing parts from reference TRBV5-6 and TRBJ1-3): DAGVTQSPTHLIKTRGQQVTLRCSPKSGHDTVSWYQQALGQGPQFIFQYYEEEERQRGNFPDRFSGHQFPNYSSELNVNALLLGDSALYLCASSLGADWRNTIYFGEGSWLTVV.

This chain joins TRBV11-2 and TRBJ2-1; 12 bases match TRBD2. V was clipped by 6 bases and J by 2 bases; unmatched bases: 8. CDR3 size: 17 residues. The V gene's germline CDR1 is SGHAT and CDR2 FQNNGV. The CDR3 DNA is TGTGCCAGCAGTCCGACTAGCGGGGGCCTTACCTACAATGAGCAGTTCTTC. Amino acid sequence: CASSPTSGGLTYNEQFF.

The chain links TRBV7-9 to TRBJ1-4; no firm D call. Germline assignment: CDR1 SEHNR and CDR2 FQNEAQ (reference sequence). The CDR3 covers 12 residues. V was pared by 2 bases and J by 10 bases, with 8 bases between. The CDR3 here is CASSLTRGKLFF. Here the CDR3 DNA reads TGTGCCAGCAGCTTAACTCGGGGAAAACTGTTTTTT.